Below are 23 T cell receptor beta chains sequenced from a single sample in a study of cytotoxic CD8 clonotypes in ibrutinib-treated CLL. Profiled with immunoSEQ multiplex PCR; TCRdb holds only in-frame clones, not every one. This table has roughly 150,000 clones, more than 70% appearing once. The sample was PBMCs, taken at disease progression, from a patient treated with ibrutinib. These receptor sequences come from a human donor with chronic lymphocytic leukemia.

The CDR3: CASSLARLNEQFF. The CDR3 DNA reads TGTGCCAGCAGCTTAGCGAGGCTCAATGAGCAGTTCTTC. This chain links TRBV7-2 with TRBJ2-1; D gene uncertain. V was shortened by 0 bases and J by 6 bases, with 6 bases between the two germline ends. This CDR3 has 13 residues. Germline CDR1 is SGHTA and CDR2 is FQGNSA.

The chain joins TRBV18 to TRBJ1-2; a weak D match, TRBD1 (5 bases). From germline, CDR1 is KGHSH and CDR2 LQKENI. V lost 0 bases to trimming and J lost 4 bases, with 21 bases between them. This CDR3 has 18 residues. DNA for the CDR3: TGTGCCAGCTCACCACCGGGTAACCAACTAGAGGGGACCTATGGCTACACCTTC. Protein product: CASSPPGNQLEGTYGYTF.

The V and J genes are TRBV4-1 and TRBJ2-7, with TRBD2 matching over 7 bases. The CDR3 totals 15 residues. Germline V CDR1 and CDR2: MGHRA, YSYEKL. Losses at the gene ends were 4 bases for V and 2 bases for J; bases not matched to a gene: 8. The CDR3 DNA reads TGCGCCAGCAGCCTAAGGGGAGGGGACCCCTACGAGCAGTACTTC. Residues: CASSLRGGDPYEQYF.

The V call is TRBV7-9, the J call TRBJ2-3; a possible D gene is TRBD2 (6 bases). Deletions cut 1 base from V and 4 bases from J, with 12 bases between. This CDR3 has 15 amino acids. Per the germline V gene, CDR1 is SEHNR and CDR2 is FQNEAQ (reference sequence). In DNA form, the CDR3 reads TGTGCCAGCAGCTTAGATGGGGAGGCCGCAGATACGCAGTATTTT. The encoded protein is CASSLDGEAADTQYF.

This sequence joins TRBV5-1 and TRBJ2-7; a weak D match, TRBD2 (5 bases). CDR3 length: 17 residues. Germline CDR1 reads SGHRS; CDR2 reads YFSETQ. V was shortened by 0 bases and J by 2 bases, with 18 bases between the two germline ends. CDR3 in DNA: TGCGCCAGCAGCTTGGCCGCGGGTACGGCCATTACCTACGAGCAGTACTTC. It specifies CASSLAAGTAITYEQYF. Variable domain in full (rest from reference TRBV5-1 and TRBJ2-7): KAGVTQTPRYLIKTRGQQVTLSCSPISGHRSVSWYQQTPGQGLQFLFEYFSETQRNKGNFPGRFSGRQFSNSRSEMNVSTLELGDSALYLCASSLAAGTAITYEQYFGPGTRLTVT.

This rearrangement joins TRBV11-2 to TRBJ1-1; maybe TRBD1 (5 bases). This CDR3 has 14 residues. V was trimmed by 0 bases and J by 4 bases, leaving 9 bases between them. Germline CDR1 is SGHAT and CDR2 is FQNNGV. This CDR3 is CASSLDSGATEAFF. Written as DNA, the CDR3 is TGTGCCAGCAGCTTAGATTCCGGGGCCACTGAAGCTTTCTTT.

The V call is TRBV2, the J call TRBJ2-7; D uncertain. CDR3 length equals 15 residues. The ends were cut back, 1 base at V and 2 bases at J, with 12 bases in the middle. The germline CDR1 and CDR2 sequences are SNHLY and FYNNEI. This chain's CDR3 is CASSEDRLATYEQYF. CDR3 DNA: TGTGCCAGCAGTGAAGACCGACTTGCGACCTACGAGCAGTACTTC.

This clone came up a few times. This rearrangement joins TRBV11-3 to TRBJ2-7; 10 bases match TRBD1. The CDR3 has 13 amino acids. V shed 5 bases, J shed 3 bases, and the junction held 1 base outside the gene matches. The V gene's germline CDR1 is SGHNT and CDR2 YENEEA. In DNA form, the CDR3 reads TGTGCCAGCAGCCGGGACAGGGGCTACGAGCAGTACTTC. Encoded protein: CASSRDRGYEQYF.

CDR3 in DNA: TGTGCCAGCAGCGAGAGTTTTGCAACTAATGAAAAACTGTTTTTT. Its protein is CASSESFATNEKLFF. The V and J genes are TRBV7-8 and TRBJ1-4; no reliable D call. V dropped 5 bases and J dropped 0 bases, with 10 bases sitting between them. Germline V gene lookup returns CDR1 SGHVS and CDR2 FQNEAQ. This CDR3 spans 15 amino acids.

The chain couples TRBV4-1 to TRBJ2-1; 9 nucleotides align to TRBD2. The V gene end was trimmed by 1 base and the J gene end by 10 bases; junction bases not matched to a gene: 14. The CDR3 length is 17 residues. CDR1 and CDR2 (germline): MGHRA, YSYEKL. CDR3: CASSQVGGLATLVEQFF. CDR3 DNA: TGCGCCAGCAGCCAAGTCGGGGGACTAGCAACCCTTGTCGAGCAGTTCTTC.

Worth noting for this clone: Other DNA sequences in the sample encode the same CDR3. This chain connects TRBV7-2 to TRBJ2-7; the match to TRBD2 covers 10 bases. V was clipped by 5 bases and J by 1 base; unmatched bases: 2. CDR3 length: 14 amino acids. The germline V gene has CDR1 SGHTA and CDR2 FQGNSA. This CDR3 is CASSRTSGSYEQYF. As DNA, the CDR3 is TGTGCCAGCAGCCGGACTAGCGGTTCCTACGAGCAGTACTTC. Supplemented by reference TRBV7-2 and TRBJ2-7, the full variable domain reads GAGVSQSPSNKVTEKGKDVELRCDPISGHTALYWYRQSLGQGLEFLIYFQGNSAPDKSGLPSDRFSAERTGGSVSTLTIQRTQQEDSAVYLCASSRTSGSYEQYFGPGTRLTVT.

The chain employs TRBV5-1 and TRBJ2-7, with 12 bases that match TRBD1. Germline V gives CDR1 SGHRS, CDR2 YFSETQ. Trimming cost V 2 bases and J 3 bases; bases outside gene matches: 6. The CDR3 consists of 16 residues. The CDR3 here is CASSFPGQGARYEQYF. CDR3 sequence (DNA): TGCGCCAGCAGCTTCCCGGGACAGGGGGCGCGCTACGAGCAGTACTTC.

V usage is TRBV28 and J usage is TRBJ1-2, with D uncertain. Germline V gene lookup returns CDR1 MDHEN and CDR2 SYDVKM. Trimming removed 2 bases from V and 2 bases from J, with 15 bases in between. This CDR3 has 16 amino acids. DNA for the CDR3: TGTGCCAGCAGTTTAGTGTCGGACCTCGTAAACTATGGCTACACCTTC. Translating it yields CASSLVSDLVNYGYTF.

The chain uses TRBV10-3 and TRBJ2-3; no clear D. V was shortened by 5 bases and J by 8 bases, with 11 bases between the two germline ends. CDR1 and CDR2 (germline): ENHRY, SYGVKD. The CDR3 loop spans 12 amino acids. CDR3 amino acids: CAISLLPGTQYF. The CDR3, as DNA: TGTGCCATCAGTCTTCTTCCGGGTACGCAGTATTTT.

The rearrangement joins TRBV7-9 to TRBJ2-7; 13 bases fit TRBD2. V shed 5 bases, J shed 7 bases, and the junction held 11 bases outside the gene matches. The V gene's germline CDR1 is SEHNR and CDR2 FQNEAQ (reference sequence). The CDR3 consists of 16 residues. This CDR3 is CASSPDPGLAGWEQYF. The CDR3 DNA sequence: TGTGCCAGCAGCCCCGACCCGGGACTAGCGGGATGGGAGCAGTACTTC.

V is TRBV7-8 and J is TRBJ2-1, with TRBD2 identical over 13 bases. Germline V gene lookup returns CDR1 SGHVS and CDR2 FQNEAQ. Trimming at V came to 7 bases and at J to 9 bases, leaving 9 bases not matched to a gene. The CDR3 totals 15 residues. The CDR3 DNA is TGTGCCAGCAAACTAGCGGGAGGGCCAATTACTGAGCAGTTCTTC. This sequence encodes CASKLAGGPITEQFF.

The J gene is TRBJ1-5, the V gene TRBV2; 9 bases agree with TRBD1. Germline assignment: CDR1 SNHLY and CDR2 FYNNEI. This CDR3 has 14 residues. V shed 4 bases, J shed 6 bases, and the junction held 4 bases outside the gene matches. The CDR3 DNA reads as TGTGCCAGCAGTGGACAGGGGGTATCTCAGCCCCAGCATTTT. Protein product: CASSGQGVSQPQHF.

The V and J genes are TRBV9 and TRBJ2-7; D may be TRBD1 (5 bases). The germline gives CDR1 SGDLS, CDR2 YYNGEE. The CDR3 totals 16 residues. V lost 0 bases to trimming and J lost 3 bases, with 16 bases between them. This chain's CDR3 is CASSVVGQATIYEQYF. CDR3 DNA sequence: TGTGCCAGCAGCGTAGTTGGACAAGCTACTATCTACGAGCAGTACTTC.

The chain recombines TRBV4-1 with TRBJ2-1; D unclear. CDR3 size: 15 residues. Per the germline V gene, CDR1 is MGHRA and CDR2 is YSYEKL. With 0 bases removed from V and 2 bases from J, the gap between germline ends came to 8 bases. The CDR3 region is CASSQDGITYNEQFF. CDR3 bases: TGCGCCAGCAGCCAAGATGGGATTACCTACAATGAGCAGTTCTTC.

This clone was observed once. The V call is TRBV5-1, the J call TRBJ2-3, with D tentatively TRBD2 (6 bases). The CDR3 spans 15 residues. V shed 3 bases and J shed 0 bases, with 11 bases lying between them. Germline assignment: CDR1 SGHRS and CDR2 YFSETQ. The CDR3 loop reads CASSSISGSTDTQYF. CDR3 DNA sequence: TGCGCCAGCAGCTCAATTAGCGGTAGCACAGATACGCAGTATTTT.

The chain combines TRBV19 with TRBJ1-5, with TRBD1 as a possible D gene (5 bases). This CDR3 is built from 14 residues. The V end was cut by 3 bases, the J end by 7 bases, with 13 bases between. The germline CDR1 and CDR2 sequences are LNHDA and SQIVND (reference sequence). This CDR3 is CASSIAGGEQPQHF. The CDR3 DNA reads TGTGCCAGTAGTATTGCGGGGGGAGAGCAGCCCCAGCATTTT.

The chain is built from TRBV15 and TRBJ2-1; D may correspond to TRBD1 or TRBD2 (5 bases each). Germline CDR1 is LNHNV and CDR2 is YYDKDF (reference sequence). The CDR3 has 15 amino acids. With 3 bases removed from V and 2 bases from J, the gap between germline ends came to 11 bases. CDR3 in amino acids: CATSSLGRAYNEQFF. In DNA form, the CDR3 reads TGTGCCACCAGCAGTTTGGGACGGGCCTACAATGAGCAGTTCTTC.

This clone was detected only once. This chain joins TRBV29-1 and TRBJ2-7; D perhaps matches TRBD1 (6 bases). The CDR3 sequence is 14 residues long. The V and J ends lost 5 bases and 7 bases respectively, with 21 bases between them. CDR1 SQVTM and CDR2 ANQGSEA come from the germline V gene. The CDR3 DNA follows: TGCAGCGTTCGGGTCGAGCAGGGGCCAAGAGAGCAGTACTTC. Translating it yields CSVRVEQGPREQYF.